The 19 T cell receptor beta chains below were found in one sample sequenced in a study of cytotoxic CD8 clonotypes in ibrutinib-treated CLL (dated by TCRdb to about 2021). This specimen's time point label, interpreted: 12 months on ibrutinib. The library was built by means of the immunoSEQ multiplex PCR assay. Imported from immuneACCESS, the table was reduced by TCRdb to in-frame sequences with V and J called. These copies leave out some clones; in studies compared against another copy, an unresolved V gene accounts for under half, and the cause of the remainder is not known. This sample comprises over 200,000 clones, 75% to 80% of them detected only once. Of the sample, over 10% falls within the top ten clones. Sequencing used PBMCs, obtained after 12 months of ibrutinib treatment. The receptors stem from a human donor with chronic lymphocytic leukemia.

The V call is TRBV25-1, the J call TRBJ1-4, with D hard to call. The CDR3 covers 16 residues. Germline V lookup: CDR1 MGHDK, CDR2 SYGVNS. V was trimmed by 2 bases and J by 8 bases, leaving 18 bases between them. The CDR3 DNA is TGTGCCAGCAGTGAACCTCAGACCGGTTCCCAGGAAAAACTGTTTTTT. It is translated as CASSEPQTGSQEKLFF.

The rearrangement joins TRBV11-2 to TRBJ2-5; tentatively, D is TRBD1 (5 bases). The CDR3 totals 15 residues. V shed 5 bases and J shed 0 bases, with 13 bases lying between them. Germline V gene sequence: CDR1 SGHAT, CDR2 FQNNGV. The CDR3 nucleotides read TGTGCCAGCAGCCAAAGAATGGGGCACCAAGAGACCCAGTACTTC. It yields the protein CASSQRMGHQETQYF.

The chain joins TRBV10-3 to TRBJ2-3; D unresolved. Trimming cost V 4 bases and J 2 bases, with 10 bases left between them. The CDR3 is 14 amino acids. Germline-derived CDR1 and CDR2 are ENHRY and SYGVKD. The chain's CDR3 is CAISGSADTDTQYF. In DNA, the CDR3 is TGTGCCATCAGTGGTAGTGCGGACACAGATACGCAGTATTTT.

In the case of this clone: Other DNA sequences of this sample code for an identical CDR3. The chain carries TRBV27 and TRBJ1-5, with TRBD1 matching over 11 bases. Trimming at V came to 2 bases and at J to 4 bases, leaving 1 base not matched to a gene. This CDR3 region has 15 residues. CDR1 is MNHEY, CDR2 SMNVEV, per germline (reference sequence). CDR3 in amino acids: CASSLGTGGNQPQHF. CDR3 bases: TGTGCCAGCAGTTTAGGGACAGGGGGGAATCAGCCCCAGCATTTT.

The chain employs TRBV5-1 and TRBJ2-7; possible D gene TRBD1, 6 bases. Germline CDR1 SGHRS, CDR2 YFSETQ. The V end lost 4 bases, the J end lost 2 bases, and 10 bases lay between the germline ends. The CDR3 length is 13 residues. The CDR3 sequence is CASSPGTPYEQYF. As DNA, the CDR3 is TGCGCCAGCAGCCCCGGGACACCCTACGAGCAGTACTTC.

The chain employs TRBV10-3 and TRBJ1-2; TRBD1 matches 10 bases. This CDR3 comprises 13 residues. Trimming at V came to 7 bases and at J to 8 bases, leaving 7 bases not matched to a gene. The germline V gene encodes CDR1 ENHRY and CDR2 SYGVKD. CDR3 in DNA: TGTGCCATCATGGCGGGACAGGGGATCGGCTACACCTTC. The encoded protein is CAIMAGQGIGYTF.

This clone has a single count. This chain uses TRBV6-5 with TRBJ2-5; no firm D call. V was cut by 0 bases and J by 5 bases, with 7 bases left in between. CDR1 MNHEY and CDR2 SVGAGI come from the germline V gene. CDR3 length: 13 amino acids. CDR3 sequence: CASSYSYGETQYF. DNA for the CDR3: TGTGCCAGCAGTTACTCGTACGGGGAGACCCAGTACTTC.

The CDR3 sequence: CASSWGTGIIYEQYF. Written as DNA, the CDR3 is TGCGCCAGCAGCTGGGGGACAGGGATCATCTACGAGCAGTACTTC. This chain uses TRBV5-1 with TRBJ2-7, with 9 bases aligning to TRBD1. The CDR3 sequence is 15 residues long. V lost 3 bases to trimming and J lost 3 bases; unmatched junction nucleotides: 7. CDR1 and CDR2 (germline): SGHRS, YFSETQ.

About this clone itself: At one end the junction does not follow the germline gene, possibly because of a read error. This chain connects TRBV5-4 to TRBJ2-1; D ambiguous. Germline V gene sequence: CDR1 SGHNT, CDR2 YYREEE (reference sequence). This CDR3 is built from 11 residues. The CDR3 region is CATRLGNEQFF. The CDR3 DNA is TGCGCCACCAGGTTGGGCAATGAGCAGTTCTTC.

This CDR3 is CASSLVLAGGSGETQYF. The DNA of the CDR3 is TGTGCCAGCAGCTTAGTCTTAGCGGGAGGGTCGGGAGAGACCCAGTACTTC. The rearrangement uses TRBV7-6 and TRBJ2-5; the match to TRBD2 covers 11 bases. V gave up 1 base and J gave up 4 bases; unmatched junction bases: 8. Germline CDR1 and CDR2: SGHVS and FNYEAQ. The CDR3 sequence is 17 residues long.

The CDR3 is CASSITGNYGYTF. The CDR3 nucleotides are TGTGCCAGTAGTATTACAGGGAACTATGGCTACACCTTC. This rearrangement joins TRBV19 to TRBJ1-2; D might be TRBD1 (6 bases). The CDR3 is 13 residues long. CDR1 is LNHDA and CDR2 is SQIVND in the germline V gene (reference sequence). Deletions cut 3 bases from V and 2 bases from J, with 7 bases between. Drawing the rest from reference TRBV19 and TRBJ1-2, the complete variable domain is DGGITQSPKYLFRKEGQNVTLSCEQNLNHDAMYWYRQDPGQGLRLIYYSQIVNDFQKGDIAEGYSVSREKKESFPLTVTSAQKNPTAFYLCASSITGNYGYTFGSGTRLTVV.

The V gene is TRBV28, the J gene TRBJ2-7, with TRBD2 matching over 7 bases. The CDR3 covers 19 residues. Germline loops: CDR1 MDHEN, CDR2 SYDVKM. J gave up 1 base and V 0 bases, and 15 bases lay outside the gene matches. The CDR3 coding sequence is TGTGCCAGCAGTTTATGGCTAGCTCTAACTAGCGAAGGATCCTACGAGCAGTACTTC. Translation: CASSLWLALTSEGSYEQYF.

This chain connects TRBV4-1 to TRBJ2-1; no clear D. CDR3 length equals 13 residues. Germline V gene lookup returns CDR1 MGHRA and CDR2 YSYEKL. V was shortened by 4 bases and J by 6 bases, with 10 bases between the two germline ends. CDR3 protein: CASSRGGINEQFF. In nucleotides, the CDR3 is TGCGCCAGCAGCCGAGGTGGGATCAATGAGCAGTTCTTC.

The chain employs TRBV7-2 and TRBJ2-7; no clear D gene. The CDR3 is 13 amino acids. In germline, CDR1 is SGHTA, CDR2 FQGNSA. V lost 3 bases and J lost 0, with 6 bases in between. The CDR3 loop reads CASSFTNSYEQYF. In DNA, the CDR3 is TGTGCCAGCAGCTTCACTAACTCCTACGAGCAGTACTTC. The entire variable domain, with the rest obtained from reference TRBV7-2 and TRBJ2-7, is as follows: GAGVSQSPSNKVTEKGKDVELRCDPISGHTALYWYRQSLGQGLEFLIYFQGNSAPDKSGLPSDRFSAERTGGSVSTLTIQRTQQEDSAVYLCASSFTNSYEQYFGPGTRLTVT.

J is TRBJ1-2 and V is TRBV5-4; 7 bases agree with TRBD1. Germline V gene data show CDR1 as SGHNT and CDR2 as YYREEE (reference sequence). This CDR3 is 13 amino acids long. V was clipped by 0 bases and J by 8 bases; unmatched bases: 4. This CDR3 reads CASSLDGTVGYTF. The CDR3 bases are TGTGCCAGCAGCTTGGATGGGACAGTCGGCTACACCTTC.

CDR3 sequence (DNA): TGCGCCAGCAGCTTCAGGGGAGTCGACGAGCAGTACTTC. It specifies CASSFRGVDEQYF. J is TRBJ2-7 and V is TRBV5-1; D is possibly TRBD1 (6 bases). The CDR3 spans 13 residues. Germline CDR1 and CDR2: SGHRS and YFSETQ. V shed 2 bases and J shed 5 bases, with 11 bases lying between them.

The V call is TRBV5-1, the J call TRBJ2-7, with a tentative D call TRBD2 (5 bases). This CDR3 spans 15 amino acids. Deletions cut 5 bases from V and 3 bases from J, with 18 bases between. Germline lookup yields CDR1 SGHRS and CDR2 YFSETQ. The CDR3 nucleotides are TGCGCCAGCAGACCGACCTGGGGAGTAAACTACGAGCAGTACTTC. Translation gives CASRPTWGVNYEQYF.

The chain uses TRBV6-5 and TRBJ1-5; tentative D call: TRBD1 (5 bases). CDR1 is MNHEY, CDR2 SVGAGI, per germline. V shed 3 bases and J shed 5 bases, with 17 bases lying between them. CDR3 length: 16 amino acids. CDR3 residues: CASSYHGTRTDQPQHF. The CDR3 DNA follows: TGTGCCAGCAGTTATCACGGGACTCGAACAGATCAGCCCCAGCATTTT.

V and J are TRBV5-1 and TRBJ2-3; tentatively, D is TRBD1 or TRBD2 (6 bases each). This CDR3 has 16 residues. CDR1 and CDR2 (germline): SGHRS, YFSETQ. V shed 3 bases and J shed 0 bases, with 14 bases lying between them. The CDR3 region is CASSWRDTPSTDTQYF. The CDR3 DNA reads TGCGCCAGCAGCTGGAGGGACACTCCTAGCACAGATACGCAGTATTTT.